This T cell receptor beta chain was recovered during a study of T-cell memory formation after mild COVID-19. Study-level results: The SARS-CoV-2 specificity of second-wave clones reaching peak at day 37 remained unverified. Day 15 to 85 contracting clones showed balanced CD4/CD8; later expanders leaned CD4+.

This clonotype was picked up many times. As yet, its antigen is unknown. The V end was cut by 4 bases, the J end by 4 bases, with 5 bases between. Germline V gives CDR1 GTSNPN, CDR2 SVGIG (reference sequence). The CDR3 consists of 11 residues. TCRdb recomputed calls from the 5' RACE reads with MiXCR, one row per CDR3 protein. The repertoire holds 35,000 to 45,000 distinct CDR3 sequences, with around 6.6% as singletons. The chain is built from TRBV30 and TRBJ2-4; D remains ambiguous. The sequenced sample was PBMCs or a T cell subset sorted from them (not recorded which). The clonotype originates from an adult who had mild COVID-19 (a few samples of this study predate the infection). Cell type and time point are not known. The DNA of the CDR3 is TGTGCCTGGATTAGTAAAAACATTCAGTACTTC. Its translation: CAWISKNIQYF.